The rows below give T cell receptor beta chains drawn from one sample of a study of cytomegalovirus exposure and HLA in healthy donors. The data were produced by immunoSEQ multiplex PCR, yet TCRdb's version contains in-frame clones alone and is incomplete. The sample holds around 130,000 clones, 80% seen once. The material sequenced was PBMCs. All receptors derive from a man aged 30-40 years in good health and CMV-seronegative. The CDR3 runs from the conserved cysteine through the conserved F or W. Fields, in order: D gene, V gene, J gene, clone size, CDR3 protein, CDR3 DNA. The D gene is left open where the match is weak. A clone size is listed for some rows: how often the clone was seen (once, few, many), or a class if it is expanded.

NA	TRBV15	TRBJ1-1	NA	CATSSVGHLNTEAFF	TGTGCCACCAGCAGCGTGGGACACCTAAACACTGAAGCTTTCTTT
TRBD1	TRBV27	TRBJ1-4	few	CASSLSGQGRNEKLFF	TGTGCCAGCAGTTTATCCGGACAGGGGCGTAATGAAAAACTGTTTTTT
NA	TRBV19	TRBJ2-7	once	CASSSDANSYEQYF	TGTGCCAGTAGCAGCGACGCAAACTCCTACGAGCAGTACTTC
NA	TRBV5-8	TRBJ2-5	NA	CASSLSWTNQETQYF	TGTGCCAGCAGCTTAAGTTGGACTAACCAAGAGACCCAGTACTTC
NA	TRBV4-1	TRBJ1-1	once	CASSQADRPNTEAFF	TGCGCCAGCAGCCAAGCAGACAGGCCGAACACTGAAGCTTTCTTT
TRBD1	TRBV27	TRBJ2-6	few	CASGLDRESSGANVLTF	TGTGCCAGCGGGTTGGACAGGGAGAGCTCTGGGGCCAACGTCCTGACTTTC
TRBD2	TRBV28	TRBJ2-4	NA	CASIGSGSGGDKNIQYF	TGTGCCAGCATCGGGTCCGGGAGCGGGGGAGACAAAAACATTCAGTACTTC
NA	TRBV7-9	TRBJ2-5	NA	CASSPRQETQYF	TGTGCCAGCAGCCCCAGGCAGGAGACCCAGTACTTC
NA	TRBV7-9	TRBJ1-1	NA	CASSPRQGFTEAFF	TGTGCCAGCAGCCCACGCCAGGGGTTTACTGAAGCTTTCTTT
NA	TRBV11-2	TRBJ2-1	NA	CASSFPSMQGEQFF	TGTGCCAGCAGCTTTCCTTCTATGCAGGGGGAGCAGTTCTTC
NA	TRBV5-1	TRBJ2-7	NA	CASSLGSTYEQYF	TGCGCCAGCAGCCTGGGCAGTACCTACGAGCAGTACTTC
TRBD2	TRBV27	TRBJ2-3	once	CASSLSPGLAGFTDTQYF	TGTGCCAGCAGTTTATCGCCGGGACTAGCGGGATTCACAGATACGCAGTATTTT
TRBD2	TRBV29-1	TRBJ2-3	NA	CSVERGGSDTQYF	TGCAGCGTTGAACGGGGGGGATCAGATACGCAGTATTTT
TRBD1	TRBV5-1	TRBJ2-7	NA	CASSLSSGTVYEQYF	TGCGCCAGCAGCTTAAGCTCCGGGACAGTCTACGAGCAGTACTTC
NA	TRBV9	TRBJ2-7	NA	CASSGAGTRGREQYF	TGTGCCAGCAGCGGGGCCGGGACTAGGGGGCGCGAGCAGTACTTC
TRBD2	TRBV9	TRBJ2-7	few	CASSVGGGVEQYF	TGTGCCAGCAGCGTAGGGGGAGGGGTCGAGCAGTACTTC
TRBD1	TRBV7-9	TRBJ2-3	NA	CASSFDGTGESDTQYF	TGTGCCAGCAGCTTCGATGGGACAGGGGAATCAGATACGCAGTATTTT
NA	TRBV27	TRBJ2-1	NA	CASIGGTGSYNEQFF	TGTGCCAGCATCGGCGGCACTGGCTCCTACAATGAGCAGTTCTTC
NA	TRBV27	TRBJ2-6	NA	CASRTLGQPSGANVLTF	TGTGCCAGCCGCACACTAGGGCAACCCTCTGGGGCCAACGTCCTGACTTTC
TRBD1	TRBV6-5	TRBJ1-2	once	CASSYWTGAQDGYTF	TGTGCCAGCAGTTACTGGACAGGGGCCCAGGATGGCTACACCTTC
NA	TRBV30	TRBJ1-5	once	CAWTSGYNQPQHF	TGTGCCTGGACTTCAGGTTACAATCAGCCCCAGCATTTT
TRBD1	TRBV9	TRBJ2-1	NA	CASSQAGGPNEQFF	TGTGCCAGCAGTCAAGCAGGGGGTCCAAATGAGCAGTTCTTC
TRBD1	TRBV4-3	TRBJ2-3	NA	CASSQEEQGDTQYF	TGCGCCAGCAGCCAAGAGGAACAGGGGGATACGCAGTATTTT
TRBD2	TRBV4-2	TRBJ2-1	NA	CASSQGSGRYNEQFF	TGTGCCAGCAGCCAAGGTAGCGGGAGGTACAATGAGCAGTTCTTC
TRBD2	TRBV19	TRBJ2-7	NA	CASSRTSGSYEQYF	TGTGCCAGTAGTCGGACTAGCGGGAGCTACGAGCAGTACTTC
NA	TRBV5-1	TRBJ2-1	NA	CASSLASQSYNEQFF	TGCGCCAGCAGCTTGGCCTCCCAGTCCTACAATGAGCAGTTCTTC